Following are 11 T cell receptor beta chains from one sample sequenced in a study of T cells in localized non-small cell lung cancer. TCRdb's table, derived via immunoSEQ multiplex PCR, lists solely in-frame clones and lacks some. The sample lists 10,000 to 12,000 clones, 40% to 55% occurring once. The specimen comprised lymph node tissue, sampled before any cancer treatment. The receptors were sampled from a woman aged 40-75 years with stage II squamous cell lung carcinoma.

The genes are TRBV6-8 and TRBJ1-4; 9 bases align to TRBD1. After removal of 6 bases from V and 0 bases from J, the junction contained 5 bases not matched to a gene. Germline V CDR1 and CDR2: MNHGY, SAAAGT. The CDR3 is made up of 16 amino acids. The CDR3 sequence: CASSLGQGATNEKLFF. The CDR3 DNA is TGTGCCAGCAGCCTGGGACAGGGAGCAACTAATGAAAAACTGTTTTTT.

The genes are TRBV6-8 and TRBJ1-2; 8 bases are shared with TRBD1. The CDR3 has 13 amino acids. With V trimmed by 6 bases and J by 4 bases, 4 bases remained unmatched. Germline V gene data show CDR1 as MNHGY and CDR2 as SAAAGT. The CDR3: CASRPGQVYGYTF. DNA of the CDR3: TGTGCCAGCAGACCGGGACAGGTCTATGGCTACACCTTC.

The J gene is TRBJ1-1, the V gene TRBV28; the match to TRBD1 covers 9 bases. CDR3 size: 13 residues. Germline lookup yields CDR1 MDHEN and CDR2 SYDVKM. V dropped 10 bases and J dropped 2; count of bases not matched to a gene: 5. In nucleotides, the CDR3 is TGTGCCACCGGGGACAGGGTTAACACTGAAGCTTTCTTT. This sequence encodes CATGDRVNTEAFF. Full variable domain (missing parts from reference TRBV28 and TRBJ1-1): DVKVTQSSRYLVKRTGEKVFLECVQDMDHENMFWYRQDPGLGLRLIYFSYDVKMKEKGDIPEGYSVSREKKERFSLILESASTNQTSMYLCATGDRVNTEAFFGQGTRLTVV.

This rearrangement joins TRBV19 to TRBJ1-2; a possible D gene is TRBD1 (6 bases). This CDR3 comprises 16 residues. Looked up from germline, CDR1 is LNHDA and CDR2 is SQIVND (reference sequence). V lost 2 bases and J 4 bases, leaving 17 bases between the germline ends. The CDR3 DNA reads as TGTGCCAGTAGTATAAGGGGGACACCAGTGGGCTATGGCTACACCTTC. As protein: CASSIRGTPVGYGYTF.

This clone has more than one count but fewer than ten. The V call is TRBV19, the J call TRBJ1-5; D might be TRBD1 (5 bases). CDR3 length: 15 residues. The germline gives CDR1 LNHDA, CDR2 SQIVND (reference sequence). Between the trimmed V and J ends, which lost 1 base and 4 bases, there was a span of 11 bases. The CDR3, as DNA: TGTGCCAGTAGTATAGGCCAGGGTAGGAATCAGCCCCAGCATTTT. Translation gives CASSIGQGRNQPQHF.

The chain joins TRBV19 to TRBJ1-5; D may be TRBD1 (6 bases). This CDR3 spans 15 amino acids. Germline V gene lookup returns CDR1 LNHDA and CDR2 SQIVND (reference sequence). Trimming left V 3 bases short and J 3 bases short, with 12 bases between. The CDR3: CASSIRPGDNQPQHF. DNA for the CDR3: TGTGCCAGTAGTATCAGGCCAGGGGACAATCAGCCCCAGCATTTT.

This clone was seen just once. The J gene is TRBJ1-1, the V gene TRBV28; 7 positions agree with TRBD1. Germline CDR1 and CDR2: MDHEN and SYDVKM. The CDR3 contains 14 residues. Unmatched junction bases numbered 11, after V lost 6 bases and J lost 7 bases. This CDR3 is CASSPPGQALEAFF. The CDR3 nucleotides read TGTGCCAGCAGCCCCCCTGGACAGGCGCTTGAAGCTTTCTTT.

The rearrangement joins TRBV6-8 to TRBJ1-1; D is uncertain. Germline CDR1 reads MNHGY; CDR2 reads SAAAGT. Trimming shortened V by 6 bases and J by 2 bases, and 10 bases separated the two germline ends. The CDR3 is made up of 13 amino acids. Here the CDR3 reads CASSASPNTEAFF. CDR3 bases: TGTGCCAGCAGCGCAAGTCCTAACACTGAAGCTTTCTTT.

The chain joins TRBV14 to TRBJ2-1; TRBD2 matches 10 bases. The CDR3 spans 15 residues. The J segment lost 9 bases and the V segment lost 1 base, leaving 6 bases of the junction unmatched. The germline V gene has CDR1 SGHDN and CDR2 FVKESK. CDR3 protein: CASSQAASGRTEQFF. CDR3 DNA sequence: TGTGCCAGCAGCCAAGCGGCTAGCGGGAGAACTGAGCAGTTCTTC.

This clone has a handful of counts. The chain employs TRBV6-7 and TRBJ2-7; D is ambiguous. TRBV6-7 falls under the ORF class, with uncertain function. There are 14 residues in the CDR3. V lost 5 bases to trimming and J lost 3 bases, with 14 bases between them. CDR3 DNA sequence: TGTGCCAGCAGTGGAACGCTGACGGTCTACGAGCAGTACTTC. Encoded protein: CASSGTLTVYEQYF.

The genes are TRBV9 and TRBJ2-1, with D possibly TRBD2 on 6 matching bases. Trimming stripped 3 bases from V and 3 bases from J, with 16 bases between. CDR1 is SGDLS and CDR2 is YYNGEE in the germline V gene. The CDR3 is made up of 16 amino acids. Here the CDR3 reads CASSEGTGLFYNEQFF. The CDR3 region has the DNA TGTGCCAGCAGCGAGGGCACGGGACTCTTCTACAATGAGCAGTTCTTC.